Shown below are 27 T cell receptor beta chains from a single sample sequenced in a study of blood T cell repertoires in COVID-19. Sequencing was performed with immunoSEQ multiplex PCR; in TCRdb, only in-frame clones are kept and a portion is missing. Here the sample spans hundreds of thousands of clones, approximately 80% being singletons. The sample taken for sequencing was PBMCs or T cells enriched from blood (not recorded which). All receptors derive from a man aged 30 to 39 with acute COVID-19.

This clone was counted only a few times. This chain uses TRBV10-3 with TRBJ1-3; D may be TRBD1 (6 bases). Trimming removed 3 bases from V and 2 bases from J, with 11 bases in between. This CDR3 is built from 15 residues. Germline CDR1 and CDR2: ENHRY and SYGVKD. The CDR3 sequence is CAISDTGKAGNTIYF. The CDR3 region has the DNA TGTGCCATCAGTGACACAGGGAAGGCTGGAAACACCATATATTTT.

The chain recombines TRBV3-1 (or the pseudogene TRBV3-2) with TRBJ2-2; 14 bases agree with TRBD2. Germline V gives CDR1 LGHDT, CDR2 YNNKEL (reference sequence). This CDR3 is built from 17 residues. J gave up 4 bases and V 1 base, and 2 bases lay outside the gene matches. In DNA, the CDR3 is TGTGCCAGCAGCCAAGGGGGACTAGCGGGGGTCACCGGGGAGCTGTTTTTT. Its translation is CASSQGGLAGVTGELFF.

V is TRBV4-1 and J is TRBJ2-1; D is possibly TRBD1 (6 bases). This CDR3 contains 16 residues. CDR1 MGHRA and CDR2 YSYEKL come from the germline V gene. Trimming cost V 0 bases and J 0 bases, with 9 bases left between them. CDR3 in DNA: TGCGCCAGCAGCCAAGAGTCGGACAGCTCCTACAATGAGCAGTTCTTC. Translation: CASSQESDSSYNEQFF.

Concerning this clone: The same CDR3 also results from other DNA sequences found in this sample. J is TRBJ1-3 and V is TRBV5-1; 7 bases agree with TRBD1. V trimming: 1 base; J trimming: 2 bases; junction bases outside the gene matches: 0. In germline, CDR1 is SGHRS, CDR2 YFSETQ. The CDR3 runs 14 residues. The CDR3 DNA reads TGCGCCAGCAGCTTGACAGGGGCTGGAAACACCATATATTTT. Amino acid sequence: CASSLTGAGNTIYF.

The chain is built from TRBV5-1 and TRBJ1-2; a possible D gene is TRBD1 (5 bases). The germline gives CDR1 SGHRS, CDR2 YFSETQ. The length of the CDR3 is 13 residues. The ends were cut back, 4 bases at V and 4 bases at J, with 11 bases in the middle. CDR3 loop: CASSPDSSYGYTF. CDR3 DNA sequence: TGCGCCAGCAGCCCCGACAGTTCCTATGGCTACACCTTC.

The CDR3 protein is CASSTGTLPSNYGYTF. DNA for the CDR3: TGCGCCAGCAGCACCGGGACACTACCATCTAACTATGGCTACACCTTC. J is TRBJ1-2 and V is TRBV5-1; D is possibly TRBD1 (6 bases). This CDR3 comprises 16 residues. Germline CDR1 is SGHRS and CDR2 is YFSETQ. V dropped 4 bases and J dropped 0 bases, with 16 bases sitting between them. The variable domain in full, with the rest retrieved from reference TRBV5-1 and TRBJ1-2, is KAGVTQTPRYLIKTRGQQVTLSCSPISGHRSVSWYQQTPGQGLQFLFEYFSETQRNKGNFPGRFSGRQFSNSRSEMNVSTLELGDSALYLCASSTGTLPSNYGYTFGSGTRLTVV.

This clone was seen only a few times. The chain links TRBV5-4 to TRBJ1-2; 8 bases map to TRBD1. J was trimmed by 8 bases and V by 0 bases; bases with no gene match: 9. Per germline, CDR1 SGHNT and CDR2 YYREEE (reference sequence). CDR3 length: 15 residues. As DNA, the CDR3 is TGTGCCAGCAGCTTGGACCCCGGACAGGGCCAAGGCTACACCTTC. Translated: CASSLDPGQGQGYTF.

This rearrangement joins TRBV9 to TRBJ2-5; 10 bases align to TRBD1. This CDR3 contains 14 residues. The germline V gene encodes CDR1 SGDLS and CDR2 YYNGEE. The V and J ends lost 3 bases and 4 bases, in that order; junction bases with no gene match: 3. CDR3 sequence: CASSEGQGIETQYF. For the CDR3, the DNA is TGTGCCAGCAGCGAGGGACAGGGGATAGAGACCCAGTACTTC.

The chain recombines TRBV18 with TRBJ1-1, with a weak D call TRBD1 (6 bases). Germline CDR1 is KGHSH and CDR2 is LQKENI. The CDR3 runs to 13 residues. Trimming shortened V by 4 bases and J by 1 base, and 7 bases separated the two germline ends. The CDR3: CASSQQGNTEAFF. The CDR3 coding sequence is TGTGCCAGCTCACAACAGGGGAACACTGAAGCTTTCTTT.

The rearrangement joins TRBV3-1 (or the pseudogene TRBV3-2) to TRBJ2-7; 9 bases line up with TRBD1. The CDR3 has 13 residues. Germline V lookup: CDR1 LGHDT, CDR2 YNNKEL (reference sequence). V lost 9 bases to trimming and J lost 0 bases; unmatched junction nucleotides: 3. CDR3: CARGQGNSYEQYF. DNA of the CDR3: TGTGCCAGGGGACAGGGTAACTCCTACGAGCAGTACTTC.

Note on this clone: One end of the junction fails to match germline, which may point to a read error. V usage is TRBV6-8 and J usage is TRBJ2-7, with 7 bases lining up with TRBD1. Looked up from germline, CDR1 is MNHGY and CDR2 is SAAAGT. The CDR3 loop spans 12 amino acids. In DNA, the CDR3 is TGCGTAGGGGACAGTATTGGCTACGAGCAGTACTTC. Translation gives CVGDSIGYEQYF.

This clone was picked up a small number of times. The V gene is TRBV7-9, the J gene TRBJ2-7, with TRBD2 identical over 12 bases. The CDR3 sequence is 14 residues long. Per germline, CDR1 SEHNR and CDR2 FQNEAQ (reference sequence). Trimming removed 4 bases from V and 3 bases from J; junction bases left unmatched: 1. CDR3 bases: TGTGCCAGCAGCTCACTAGCGGGGGGCTACGAGCAGTACTTC. Translation gives CASSSLAGGYEQYF.

The sample holds one count of this clone. The chain recombines TRBV11-1 with TRBJ1-1; weak D call: TRBD1 (6 bases). This CDR3 region has 15 residues. The V gene's germline CDR1 is SGHAT and CDR2 FQDESV (reference sequence). The V gene lost 5 bases and the J gene lost 1 base, with 14 bases spanning the gap. This chain's CDR3 is CASSPMGAANTEAFF. CDR3 bases: TGTGCCAGCAGCCCTATGGGGGCGGCGAACACTGAAGCTTTCTTT.

The chain uses TRBV9 and TRBJ2-1, with 12 positions matching TRBD2. Trimming removed 3 bases from V and 6 bases from J; junction bases left unmatched: 4. The V gene's germline CDR1 is SGDLS and CDR2 YYNGEE. This CDR3 is built from 15 residues. The CDR3 DNA sequence: TGTGCCAGCAGCGGAACTAGCGGGGGGTTCAATGAGCAGTTCTTC. Its protein is CASSGTSGGFNEQFF.

V gene TRBV6-5 combines with J gene TRBJ1-6; D is possibly TRBD1 (5 bases). The V gene's germline CDR1 is MNHEY and CDR2 SVGAGI. Trimming removed 2 bases at V and 5 bases at J, with 10 bases between. The CDR3 runs to 15 residues. CDR3 amino acids: CASSYNGGNNSPLHF. Written as DNA, the CDR3 is TGTGCCAGCAGTTACAACGGGGGGAATAATTCACCCCTCCACTTT.

The chain is built from TRBV18 and TRBJ2-7; tentative D call: TRBD2 (5 bases). This CDR3 has 14 residues. V dropped 3 bases and J dropped 2 bases, with 11 bases sitting between them. The germline CDR1 and CDR2 sequences are KGHSH and LQKENI. The CDR3 sequence: CASSPNPGAYEQYF. CDR3 DNA sequence: TGTGCCAGCTCACCCAACCCCGGGGCCTACGAGCAGTACTTC.

This sequence joins TRBV12-3 or TRBV12-4 and TRBJ1-1; D is possibly TRBD1 (5 bases). V gave up 5 bases and J gave up 1 base, with 8 bases separating them. This CDR3 has 13 amino acids. This CDR3 reads CASSIQENTEAFF. CDR3 coding DNA: TGTGCCAGCAGTATACAGGAGAACACTGAAGCTTTCTTT.

The rearrangement uses TRBV5-6 and TRBJ2-1, with 9 bases fitting TRBD1. After removal of 5 bases from V and 6 bases from J, the junction contained 12 bases not matched to a gene. The germline V gene encodes CDR1 SGHDT and CDR2 YYEEEE. The CDR3 is 16 residues long. CDR3 nucleotides: TGTGCCAGCAGGGCTTTCACAGGGGGCAACAGCAATGAGCAGTTCTTC. This gives the protein CASRAFTGGNSNEQFF.

The chain links TRBV4-2 to TRBJ2-7, with D unclear. This CDR3 contains 14 residues. Germline values: CDR1 LGHNA, CDR2 YNFKEQ. Trimming left V 0 bases short and J 1 base short, with 7 bases between. DNA for the CDR3: TGTGCCAGCAGCCAAGATGCAGATTCCTACGAGCAGTACTTC. This encodes CASSQDADSYEQYF.

The chain combines TRBV9 with TRBJ2-1; no clear D gene. Germline assignment: CDR1 SGDLS and CDR2 YYNGEE. The CDR3 totals 16 residues. V lost 0 bases, J lost 0 bases, and 10 bases lay in between. The CDR3 sequence is CASSVGVRSSYNEQFF. The CDR3 DNA reads as TGTGCCAGCAGCGTAGGGGTCCGGAGCTCCTACAATGAGCAGTTCTTC.

This chain joins TRBV5-6 and TRBJ1-2, with D unresolved. V dropped 1 base and J dropped 4 bases, with 5 bases sitting between them. The CDR3 is made up of 12 amino acids. The germline CDR1 and CDR2 sequences are SGHDT and YYEEEE. CDR3 amino acids: CASSLRSYGYTF. In DNA form, the CDR3 reads TGTGCCAGCAGCTTGCGGAGCTATGGCTACACCTTC.

This chain links TRBV27 with TRBJ1-1; TRBD1 matches at 7 bases. This CDR3 contains 14 residues. Trimming took 3 bases from V and 8 from J; bases not matched to a gene: 9. The V gene's germline CDR1 is MNHEY and CDR2 SMNVEV (reference sequence). DNA for the CDR3: TGTGCCAGCAGTTTTTCCCGACAGGGTGGAGAAGCTTTCTTT. Encoded protein: CASSFSRQGGEAFF.

The chain joins TRBV3-1 (or the pseudogene TRBV3-2) to TRBJ2-2; D unclear. The CDR3 totals 15 residues. Per the germline V gene, CDR1 is LGHDT and CDR2 is YNNKEL (reference sequence). The V gene lost 1 base and the J gene lost 1 base, with 7 bases spanning the gap. CDR3 protein: CASSQVTQNTGELFF. The CDR3 DNA follows: TGTGCCAGCAGCCAAGTAACTCAGAACACCGGGGAGCTGTTTTTT.

The chain joins TRBV12-5 to TRBJ1-2; TRBD1 is a possible D gene (5 bases). The CDR3 has 15 residues. Germline CDR1 is LGHNT and CDR2 is FRNRAP. V was shortened by 3 bases and J by 5 bases, with 16 bases between the two germline ends. CDR3 in amino acids: CASGFNPQGAYGYTF. The CDR3 nucleotides read TGTGCTAGTGGTTTTAACCCTCAGGGTGCTTATGGCTACACCTTC. Drawing the rest from reference TRBV12-5 and TRBJ1-2, the complete variable domain is DARVTQTPRHKVTEMGQEVTMRCQPILGHNTVFWYRQTMMQGLELLAYFRNRAPLDDSGMPKDRFSAEMPDATLATLKIQPSEPRDSAVYFCASGFNPQGAYGYTFGSGTRLTVV.

This rearrangement joins TRBV7-6 to TRBJ2-2; D gene uncertain. The V end was cut by 5 bases, the J end by 0 bases, with 19 bases between. This CDR3 region has 18 residues. The V gene's germline CDR1 is SGHVS and CDR2 FNYEAQ. CDR3 bases: TGTGCCAGCAGCCTAGTGGTGACTGGCGGCGCGAACACCGGGGAGCTGTTTTTT. Amino acids: CASSLVVTGGANTGELFF.

In the case of this clone: At the DNA level, this CDR3 is encoded by other sequences in the same sample as well. The genes are TRBV5-1 and TRBJ2-3, with D perhaps matching TRBD2 (6 bases). The CDR3 loop spans 15 amino acids. The V end lost 1 base, the J end lost 1 base, and 10 bases lay between the germline ends. Germline lookup yields CDR1 SGHRS and CDR2 YFSETQ. CDR3 coding DNA: TGCGCCAGCAGCTTGCGGGGGTTGGGCACAGATACGCAGTATTTT. It encodes CASSLRGLGTDTQYF.

The genes are TRBV27 and TRBJ1-2; D is ambiguous. The length of the CDR3 is 13 residues. V was trimmed by 0 bases and J by 8 bases, leaving 10 bases between them. Germline CDR1 MNHEY, CDR2 SMNVEV (reference sequence). The CDR3 DNA reads as TGTGCCAGCAGTTTATCAGCGGGGAGCGGCTACACCTTC. It translates to CASSLSAGSGYTF.